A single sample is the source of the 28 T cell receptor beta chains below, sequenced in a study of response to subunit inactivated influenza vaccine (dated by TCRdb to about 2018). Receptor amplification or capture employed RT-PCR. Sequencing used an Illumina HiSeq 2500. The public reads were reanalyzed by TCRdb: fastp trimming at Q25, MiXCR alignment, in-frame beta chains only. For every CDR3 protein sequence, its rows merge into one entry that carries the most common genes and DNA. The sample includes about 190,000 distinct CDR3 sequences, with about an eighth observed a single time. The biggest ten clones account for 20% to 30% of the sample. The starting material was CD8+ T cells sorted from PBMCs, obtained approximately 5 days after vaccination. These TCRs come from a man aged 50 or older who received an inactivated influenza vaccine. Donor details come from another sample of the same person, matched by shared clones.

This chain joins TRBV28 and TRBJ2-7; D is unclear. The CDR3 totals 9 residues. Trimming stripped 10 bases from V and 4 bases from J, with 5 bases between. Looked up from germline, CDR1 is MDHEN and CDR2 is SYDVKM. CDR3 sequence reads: CATGYEQYF. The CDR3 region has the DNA TGTGCCACTGGGTACGAGCAGTACTTC.

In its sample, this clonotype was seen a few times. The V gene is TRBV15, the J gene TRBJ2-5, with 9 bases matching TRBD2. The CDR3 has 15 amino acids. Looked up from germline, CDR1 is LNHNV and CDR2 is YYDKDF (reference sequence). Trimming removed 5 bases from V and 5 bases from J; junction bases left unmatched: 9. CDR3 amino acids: CATSLIAGAAETQYF. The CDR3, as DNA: TGTGCCACCAGCCTCATAGCGGGAGCCGCGGAGACCCAGTACTTC.

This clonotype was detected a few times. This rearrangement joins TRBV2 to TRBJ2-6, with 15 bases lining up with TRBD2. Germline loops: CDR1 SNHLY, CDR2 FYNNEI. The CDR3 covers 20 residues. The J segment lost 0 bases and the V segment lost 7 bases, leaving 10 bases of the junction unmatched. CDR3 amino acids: CASIPGLAGGFSSGANVLTF. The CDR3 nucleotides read TGTGCCAGCATCCCGGGACTAGCGGGAGGTTTTAGCTCTGGGGCCAACGTCCTGACTTTC.

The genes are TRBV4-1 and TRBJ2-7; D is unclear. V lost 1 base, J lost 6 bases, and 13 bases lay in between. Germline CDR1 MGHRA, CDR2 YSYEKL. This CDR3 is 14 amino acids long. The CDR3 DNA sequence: TGCGCCAGCAGCCAAGGGTCGCCCTTGGGCGAGCAGTACTTC. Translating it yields CASSQGSPLGEQYF.

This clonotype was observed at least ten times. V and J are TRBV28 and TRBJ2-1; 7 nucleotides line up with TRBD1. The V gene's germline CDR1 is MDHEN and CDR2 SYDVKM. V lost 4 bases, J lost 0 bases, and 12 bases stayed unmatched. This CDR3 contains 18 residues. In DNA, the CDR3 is TGTGCCAGCAGTTCACGCACTTCCGGGGACAGCTCCTACAATGAGCAGTTCTTC. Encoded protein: CASSSRTSGDSSYNEQFF.

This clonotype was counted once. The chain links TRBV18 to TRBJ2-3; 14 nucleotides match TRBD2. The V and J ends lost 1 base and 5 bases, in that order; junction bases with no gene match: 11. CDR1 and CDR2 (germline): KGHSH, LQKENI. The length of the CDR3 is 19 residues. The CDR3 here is CASSPLTGTSGRRGDTQYF. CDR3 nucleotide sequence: TGTGCCAGCTCACCACTGACCGGGACTAGCGGGAGACGGGGAGATACGCAGTATTTT.

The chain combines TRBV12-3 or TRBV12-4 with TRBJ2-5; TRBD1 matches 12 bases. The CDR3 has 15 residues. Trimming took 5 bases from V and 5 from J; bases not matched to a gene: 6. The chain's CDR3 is CASSRGQGAVETQYF. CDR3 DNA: TGTGCCAGCAGTAGGGGACAGGGGGCGGTGGAGACCCAGTACTTC.

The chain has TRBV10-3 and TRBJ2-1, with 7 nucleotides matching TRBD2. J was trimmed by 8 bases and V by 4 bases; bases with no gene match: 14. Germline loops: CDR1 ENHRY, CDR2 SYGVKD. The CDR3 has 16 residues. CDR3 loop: CAISAPPSGQVYEQFF. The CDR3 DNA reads TGTGCCATCAGTGCCCCTCCTAGCGGACAAGTTTATGAGCAGTTCTTC.

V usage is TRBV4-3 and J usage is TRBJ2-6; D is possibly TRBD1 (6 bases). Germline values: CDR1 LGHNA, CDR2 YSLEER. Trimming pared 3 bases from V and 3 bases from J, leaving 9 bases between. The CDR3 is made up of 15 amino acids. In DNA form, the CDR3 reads TGCGCCAGCAGCCAGAACAGGGATGGGGCCAACGTCCTGACTTTC. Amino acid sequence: CASSQNRDGANVLTF.

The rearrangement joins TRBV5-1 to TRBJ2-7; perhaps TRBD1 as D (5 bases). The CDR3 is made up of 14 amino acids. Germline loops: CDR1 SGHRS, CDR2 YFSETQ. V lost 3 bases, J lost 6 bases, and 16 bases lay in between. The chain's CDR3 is CASSSGAPPTEQYF. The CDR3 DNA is TGCGCCAGCAGCTCTGGGGCCCCCCCCACCGAGCAGTACTTC. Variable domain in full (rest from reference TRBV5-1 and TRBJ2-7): KAGVTQTPRYLIKTRGQQVTLSCSPISGHRSVSWYQQTPGQGLQFLFEYFSETQRNKGNFPGRFSGRQFSNSRSEMNVSTLELGDSALYLCASSSGAPPTEQYFGPGTRLTVT.

The CDR3 nucleotides are TGCGCCAGCAGCCAAGTCGGTCGGGATGAGCAGTTCTTC. Translation: CASSQVGRDEQFF. The rearrangement joins TRBV4-1 to TRBJ2-1; no clear D. V lost 1 base to trimming and J lost 8 bases, with 9 bases between them. The germline gives CDR1 MGHRA, CDR2 YSYEKL. The CDR3 consists of 13 residues.

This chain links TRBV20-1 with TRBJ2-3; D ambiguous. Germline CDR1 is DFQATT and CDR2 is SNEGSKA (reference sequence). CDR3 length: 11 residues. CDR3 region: CSLPYADTQYF. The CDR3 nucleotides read TGCTCCCTCCCCTATGCAGATACGCAGTATTTT.

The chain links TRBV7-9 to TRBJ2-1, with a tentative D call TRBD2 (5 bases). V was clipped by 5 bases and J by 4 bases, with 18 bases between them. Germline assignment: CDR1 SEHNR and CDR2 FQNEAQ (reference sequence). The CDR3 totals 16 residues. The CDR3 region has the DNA TGTGCCAGCAGCCCCCCCGGAACTTCGGGGTACAATGAGCAGTTCTTC. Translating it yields CASSPPGTSGYNEQFF.

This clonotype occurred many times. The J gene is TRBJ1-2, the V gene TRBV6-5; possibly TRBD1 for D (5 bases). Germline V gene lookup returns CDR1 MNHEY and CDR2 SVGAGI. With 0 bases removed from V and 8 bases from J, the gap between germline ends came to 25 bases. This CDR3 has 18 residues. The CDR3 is CASSYSIDGDGEGKGYTF. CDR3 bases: TGTGCCAGCAGTTACTCCATCGACGGGGACGGGGAGGGAAAAGGCTACACCTTC.

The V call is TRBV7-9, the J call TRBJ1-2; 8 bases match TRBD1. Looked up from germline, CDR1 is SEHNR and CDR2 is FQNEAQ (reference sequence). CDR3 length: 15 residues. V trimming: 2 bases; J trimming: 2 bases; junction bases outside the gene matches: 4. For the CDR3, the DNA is TGTGCCAGCAGCTTATTACAGGGGGAAAACTATGGCTACACCTTC. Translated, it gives CASSLLQGENYGYTF.

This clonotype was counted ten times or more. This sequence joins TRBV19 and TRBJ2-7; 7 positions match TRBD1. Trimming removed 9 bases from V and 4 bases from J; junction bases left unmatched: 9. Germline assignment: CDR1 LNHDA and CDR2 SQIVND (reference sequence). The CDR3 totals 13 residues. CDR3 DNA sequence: TGTGCCAGCAGCCCCGGACAGGCATACGAGCAGTACTTC. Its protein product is CASSPGQAYEQYF.

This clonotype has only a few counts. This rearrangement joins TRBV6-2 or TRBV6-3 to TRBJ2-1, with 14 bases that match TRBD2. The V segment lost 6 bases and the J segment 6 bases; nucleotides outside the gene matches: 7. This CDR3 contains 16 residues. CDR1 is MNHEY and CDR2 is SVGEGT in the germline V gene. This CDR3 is CASSPPTSGGVNEQFF. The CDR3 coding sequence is TGTGCCAGCAGCCCCCCGACTAGCGGGGGGGTCAATGAGCAGTTCTTC.

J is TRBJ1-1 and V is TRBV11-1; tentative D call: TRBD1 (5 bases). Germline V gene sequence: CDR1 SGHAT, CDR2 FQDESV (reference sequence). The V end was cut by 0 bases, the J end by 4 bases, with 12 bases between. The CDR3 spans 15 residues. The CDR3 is CASSLAGGPTTEAFF. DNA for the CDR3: TGTGCCAGCAGCTTAGCGGGGGGTCCGACCACTGAAGCTTTCTTT.

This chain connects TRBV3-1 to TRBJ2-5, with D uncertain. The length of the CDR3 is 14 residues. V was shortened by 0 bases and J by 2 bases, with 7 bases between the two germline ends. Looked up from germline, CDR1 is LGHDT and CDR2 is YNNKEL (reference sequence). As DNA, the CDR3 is TGTGCCAGCAGCCAAGATAGTACTCAAGAGACCCAGTACTTC. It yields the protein CASSQDSTQETQYF.

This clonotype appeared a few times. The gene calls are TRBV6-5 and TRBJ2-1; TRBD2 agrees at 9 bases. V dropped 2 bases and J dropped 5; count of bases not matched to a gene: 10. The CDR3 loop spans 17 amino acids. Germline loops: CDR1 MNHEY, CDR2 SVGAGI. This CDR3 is CASSYPTWASGNNEQFF. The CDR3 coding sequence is TGTGCCAGCAGTTACCCCACTTGGGCTAGCGGGAACAATGAGCAGTTCTTC.

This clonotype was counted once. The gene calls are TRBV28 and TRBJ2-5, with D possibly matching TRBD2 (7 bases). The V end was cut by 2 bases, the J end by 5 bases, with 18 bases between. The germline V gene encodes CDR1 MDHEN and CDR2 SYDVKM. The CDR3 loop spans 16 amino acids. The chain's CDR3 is CASSLPPGGEEETQYF. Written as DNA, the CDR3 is TGTGCCAGCAGTTTACCCCCGGGGGGCGAGGAGGAGACCCAGTACTTC. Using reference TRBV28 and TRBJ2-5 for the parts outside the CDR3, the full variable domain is DVKVTQSSRYLVKRTGEKVFLECVQDMDHENMFWYRQDPGLGLRLIYFSYDVKMKEKGDIPEGYSVSREKKERFSLILESASTNQTSMYLCASSLPPGGEEETQYFGPGTRLLVL.

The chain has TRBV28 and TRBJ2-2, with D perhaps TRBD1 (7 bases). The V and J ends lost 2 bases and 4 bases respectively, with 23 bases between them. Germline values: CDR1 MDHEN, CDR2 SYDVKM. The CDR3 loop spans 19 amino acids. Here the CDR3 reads CASSLPLEVEGAGTGELFF. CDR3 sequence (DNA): TGTGCCAGCAGTTTACCTTTGGAAGTGGAGGGGGCAGGCACCGGGGAGCTGTTTTTT.

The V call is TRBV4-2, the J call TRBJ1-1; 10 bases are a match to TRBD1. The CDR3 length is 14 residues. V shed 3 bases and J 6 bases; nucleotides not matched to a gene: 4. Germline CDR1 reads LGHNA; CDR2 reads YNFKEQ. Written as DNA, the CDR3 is TGTGCCAGCAGCCAGGCCGGACAGGGGGCTGAAGCTTTCTTT. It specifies CASSQAGQGAEAFF.

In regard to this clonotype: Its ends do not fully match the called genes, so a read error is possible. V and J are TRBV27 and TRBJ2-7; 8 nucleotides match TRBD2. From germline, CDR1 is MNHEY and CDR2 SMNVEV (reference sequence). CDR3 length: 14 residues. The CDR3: CASSLAGGEYEQYF. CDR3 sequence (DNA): TGTGCTAGCAGTTTGGCGGGAGGAGAGTACGAGCAGTACTTC.

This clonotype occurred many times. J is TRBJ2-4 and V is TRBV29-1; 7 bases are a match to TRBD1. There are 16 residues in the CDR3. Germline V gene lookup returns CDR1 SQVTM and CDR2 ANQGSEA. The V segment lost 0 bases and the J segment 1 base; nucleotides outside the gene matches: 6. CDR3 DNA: TGCAGCGTTGAAGATCAAGGGGGCAACGCCAAAAACATTCAGTACTTC. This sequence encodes CSVEDQGGNAKNIQYF. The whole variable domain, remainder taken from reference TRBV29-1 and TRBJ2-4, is SAVISQKPSRDICQRGTSLTIQCQVDSQVTMMFWYRQQPGQSLTLIATANQGSEATYESGFVIDKFPISRPNLTFSTLTVSNMSPEDSSIYLCSVEDQGGNAKNIQYFGAGTRLSVL.

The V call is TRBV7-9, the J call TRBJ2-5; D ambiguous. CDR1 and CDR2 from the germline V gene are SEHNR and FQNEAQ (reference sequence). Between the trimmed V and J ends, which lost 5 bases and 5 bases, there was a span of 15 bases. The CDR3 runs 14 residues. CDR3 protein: CASSPDPGGETQYF. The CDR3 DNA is TGTGCCAGCAGCCCGGACCCGGGTGGGGAGACCCAGTACTTC.

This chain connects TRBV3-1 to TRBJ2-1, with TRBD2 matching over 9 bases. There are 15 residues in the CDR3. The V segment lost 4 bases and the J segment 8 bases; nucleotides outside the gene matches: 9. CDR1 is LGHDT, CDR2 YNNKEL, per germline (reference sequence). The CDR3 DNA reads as TGTGCCAGCAGCCCCCGCGGGAGGGTTTTCGATGAGCAGTTCTTC. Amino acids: CASSPRGRVFDEQFF.

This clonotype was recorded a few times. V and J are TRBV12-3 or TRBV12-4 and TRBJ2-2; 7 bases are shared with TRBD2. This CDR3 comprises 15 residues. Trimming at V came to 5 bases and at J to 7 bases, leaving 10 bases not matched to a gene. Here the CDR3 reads CASSLIGGDRGELFF. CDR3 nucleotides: TGTGCCAGCAGTCTAATTGGGGGGGATCGCGGGGAGCTGTTTTTT.